The rows below give T cell receptor beta chains drawn from one sample of a study of cytomegalovirus exposure and HLA in healthy donors. Clones were sequenced by immunoSEQ multiplex PCR, and TCRdb holds only the in-frame ones, with some missing. The sample holds some 140,000 clones, 79% seen once. What was sequenced was PBMCs. The receptors were sampled from a man between 18 and 35 years old in good health and CMV-seronegative. CDR3s include the opening cysteine and the closing phenylalanine or tryptophan. A D gene is named only where the DNA matches it firmly. Size values are once, few and many counts, or a class for expanded clones, and some rows have none.

>.|20|TRBJ2-3|.|TRBV15
TGTGCCCCCAGCAGAGATTTTCTACAAGAGGGGGAAGCTAGCACAGATACGCAGTATTTT
CAPSRDFLQEGEASTDTQYF
>.|14|TRBJ1-6|.|TRBV5-1
TGCGCCAGCAGCTTGAACCGGGGTAGTTCACCCCTCCACTTT
CASSLNRGSSPLHF
>TRBD1|14|TRBJ1-5|.|TRBV5-1
TGCGCCAGCAGCTTGGGACAGGGAGAGCAGCCCCAGCATTTT
CASSLGQGEQPQHF
>TRBD1|13|TRBJ1-2|.|TRBV7-2
TGTGCCAGCAGCAAAGACAGGGTCGGGGGCTACACCTTC
CASSKDRVGGYTF
>TRBD1|17|TRBJ2-2|.|TRBV7-8
TGTGCCAGCAGCTTAGCCCTTGGGACAGGGGGTCCCGGGGAGCTGTTTTTT
CASSLALGTGGPGELFF
>TRBD1|14|TRBJ2-2|.|TRBV30
TGTGCCTGGTCGGGGACAGCGAACACCGGGGAGCTGTTTTTT
CAWSGTANTGELFF
>TRBD1|16|TRBJ1-1|.|TRBV28
TGTGCCAGCAGTTTACCTGGGACAGTTGCGAACACTGAAGCTTTCTTT
CASSLPGTVANTEAFF
>.|13|TRBJ2-1|.|TRBV5-1
TGCGCCAGCAGCCCTGACACTTACAATGAGCAGTTCTTC
CASSPDTYNEQFF
>.|14|TRBJ1-6|once|TRBV2
TGTGCCAGCAGCGGTAAAACCCATAATTCACCCCTCCACTTT
CASSGKTHNSPLHF
>TRBD1|14|TRBJ1-5|.|TRBV6-6
TGTGCCAGCACCCCGGGACAGCTCAATCAGCCCCAGCATTTT
CASTPGQLNQPQHF
>TRBD1|15|TRBJ1-2|few|TRBV7-2
TGTGCCAGCAGCGTGAACACAGGGGGCGCGGGTGGCTACACCTTC
CASSVNTGGAGGYTF
>.|15|TRBJ1-3|.|TRBV12-5
TGTGCTAGTGGTTTGGGTGGCCTCTCTGGAAACACCATATATTTT
CASGLGGLSGNTIYF
>.|15|TRBJ1-6|.|TRBV19
TGTGCCAGTAGTATTGGCCGGACAAGGGCTTCACCCCTCCACTTT
CASSIGRTRASPLHF
>.|13|TRBJ2-3|.|TRBV2
TGTGCCAGCACTTATACAGGGTTGGATACGCAGTATTTT
CASTYTGLDTQYF
>.|15|TRBJ2-6|.|TRBV2
TGTGCCAGCAACGGCAGGGACTCTGGGGCCAACGTCCTGACTTTT
CASNGRDSGANVLTF
>.|15|TRBJ1-5|.|TRBV19
TGTGCCAGTAGTATAGTCAGGGATGGCAATCAGCCCCAGCATTTT
CASSIVRDGNQPQHF
>.|18|TRBJ2-6|.|TRBV10-1
TGCGCCAGCACCGTAGAACAGGGCGTCGGCTCTGGGGCCAACGTCCTGACTTTC
CASTVEQGVGSGANVLTF
>TRBD2|17|TRBJ2-5|.|TRBV4-2
TGTGCCAGCAGCCAAGCTGGGGGCCTAGCGGGGGGAGAGACCCAGTACTTC
CASSQAGGLAGGETQYF
>.|14|TRBJ2-7|.|TRBV4-3
TGCGCCAGCAGCCAAGCACAGGGTTTCTACGAGCAGTACTTC
CASSQAQGFYEQYF
>.|14|TRBJ1-1|.|TRBV4-1
TGCGCCAGCAGCCAAGATAAAGGGGCCACTGAAGCTTTCTTT
CASSQDKGATEAFF
>.|13|TRBJ1-1|few|TRBV25-1
TGTGCCAGCAGTGAATTGGGGGGTATAGGAGCTTTCTTT
CASSELGGIGAFF
>.|14|TRBJ1-4|.|TRBV19
TGTGCCAGTAGTTGGAGGAGCACTAATGAAAAACTGTTTTTT
CASSWRSTNEKLFF
>TRBD1|14|TRBJ2-7|.|TRBV27
TGTGCCAGCAGTCCAGACAGGGGTATCCACGAGCAGTACTTC
CASSPDRGIHEQYF
>.|12|TRBJ1-2|.|TRBV29-1
TGCAGCGTTGCCGGGGGGGACTATGGCTACACCTTC
CSVAGGDYGYTF
>TRBD1|14|TRBJ1-1|few|TRBV5-4
TGTGCCAGCAGCTTGGGGACAGGGGGCACTGAAGCTTTCTTT
CASSLGTGGTEAFF
>TRBD1|14|TRBJ2-5|.|TRBV15
TGTGCCACCAGCAGGACAGGGGGCGAGGAGACCCAGTACTTC
CATSRTGGEETQYF
>TRBD1|14|TRBJ2-1|.|TRBV19
TGTGCCAGTAACCCGGGACAGGGTTACAATGAGCAGTTCTTC
CASNPGQGYNEQFF
>TRBD1|15|TRBJ2-5|.|TRBV27
TGTGCCAGCAGTTCCCGGACAGGGACAAAAGAGACCCAGTACTTC
CASSSRTGTKETQYF
>TRBD1|13|TRBJ2-5|.|TRBV5-1
TGCGCCAGCAGCGGGACAGACCAAGAGACCCAGTACTTC
CASSGTDQETQYF
>TRBD1|15|TRBJ2-2|.|TRBV7-3
TGTGCCAGCAGACAACAGGGGTCGAACACCGGGGAGCTGTTTTTT
CASRQQGSNTGELFF
>.|13|TRBJ1-2|.|TRBV19
TGTGCCAGTAGTGTCGCGGGGCTGAGGGGCTACACCTTC
CASSVAGLRGYTF
>TRBD1|14|TRBJ2-7|.|TRBV7-6
TGTGCCAGCAGCTTGGGACAGGGAAGGTACGAGCAGTACTTC
CASSLGQGRYEQYF
>.|13|TRBJ1-2|.|TRBV29-1
TGCAGCGTTTCAGGGTCCGAGTTCTATGGCTACACCTTC
CSVSGSEFYGYTF
>.|14|TRBJ2-3|.|TRBV5-1
TGCGCCAGCAGCTTGTGGGCCTCCACAGATACGCAGTATTTT
CASSLWASTDTQYF
>.|16|TRBJ1-1|once|TRBV14
TGTGCCAGCAGCCAAGTCCGGCTGGGGCAGGGCACTGAAGCTTTCTTT
CASSQVRLGQGTEAFF
>.|11|TRBJ2-1|.|TRBV6-4
TGTGCCAGCAGTCAGGGCAATGAGCAGTTCTTC
CASSQGNEQFF
>.|16|TRBJ2-2|.|TRBV7-2
TGTGCCAGCAGCTTAGATTTTCGAGGGGGTGGCGGGGAGCTGTTTTTT
CASSLDFRGGGGELFF
>TRBD1|15|TRBJ2-7|.|TRBV7-6
TGTGCCAGCAGCTGGTCGGGACAGGGGGCCCACGAGCAGTACTTC
CASSWSGQGAHEQYF
>TRBD1|15|TRBJ2-3|once|TRBV29-1
TGCAGCGTTGGGGGACAGGGGGTGAGCACAGATACGCAGTATTTT
CSVGGQGVSTDTQYF
>TRBD2|13|TRBJ2-1|.|TRBV7-9
TGTGCCAGCGGGACTAGCGGCCACAATGAGCAGTTCTTC
CASGTSGHNEQFF
>.|18|TRBJ1-6|few|TRBV27
TGTGCCAGCAGTCCCCGACAGGTGCTCGGCTCCTATAATTCACCCCTCCACTTT
CASSPRQVLGSYNSPLHF
>.|13|TRBJ1-1|.|TRBV11-2
TGTGCCAGCAGCCTCGGACACAACACTGAAGCTTTCTTT
CASSLGHNTEAFF
>TRBD1|13|TRBJ2-3|.|TRBV6-4
TGTGCCAGCAGACAGGGGCTGCGAGATACGCAGTATTTT
CASRQGLRDTQYF
>.|13|TRBJ2-1|.|TRBV7-9
TGTGCCAGCAGCTTAGGGGGTCAGGGTGAGCAGTTCTTC
CASSLGGQGEQFF
>.|13|TRBJ1-5|.|TRBV9
TGTGCCAGCAGCCCTTCAACGGGTGGGCCCCAGCATTTT
CASSPSTGGPQHF
>.|15|TRBJ2-3|few|TRBV6-4
TGTGCCAGCAGTGAACCGGCCAGGGATTTAGATACGCAGTATTTT
CASSEPARDLDTQYF
>.|14|TRBJ1-2|once|TRBV5-4
TGTGCCAGCAGCCCGAGTGGGGGGGGCGTCGTCTACACCTTC
CASSPSGGGVVYTF
>.|12|TRBJ2-5|.|TRBV10-3
TGTGCCATCAGGGACAGCCTGGAGACCCAGTACTTC
CAIRDSLETQYF
>.|14|TRBJ1-1|few|TRBV6-1
TGTGCCAGCAGTGAAGGCACAGGGTGGACTGAAGCTTTCTTT
CASSEGTGWTEAFF
>TRBD1|19|TRBJ2-6|.|TRBV7-8
TGTGCCAGCAGCTTTCTACCAGGACAGGGGGCGCCTGGGGCCAACGTCCTGACTTTC
CASSFLPGQGAPGANVLTF
>.|14|TRBJ1-3|few|TRBV13
TGTGCCAGCAGCTTCCGGAGCTCTGGAAACACCATATATTTT
CASSFRSSGNTIYF